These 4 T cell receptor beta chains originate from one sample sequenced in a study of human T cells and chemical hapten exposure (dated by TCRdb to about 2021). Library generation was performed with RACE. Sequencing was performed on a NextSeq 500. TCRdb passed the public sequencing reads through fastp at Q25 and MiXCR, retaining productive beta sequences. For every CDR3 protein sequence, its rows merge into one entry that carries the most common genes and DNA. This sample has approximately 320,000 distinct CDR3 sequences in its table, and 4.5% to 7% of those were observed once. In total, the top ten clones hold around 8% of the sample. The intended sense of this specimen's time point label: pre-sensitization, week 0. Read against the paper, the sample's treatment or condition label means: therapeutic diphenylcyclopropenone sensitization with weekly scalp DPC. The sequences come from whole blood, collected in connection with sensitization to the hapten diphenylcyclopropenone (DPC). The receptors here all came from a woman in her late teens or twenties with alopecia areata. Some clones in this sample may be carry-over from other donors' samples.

The CDR3 DNA follows: TGCAGCGTTGCGACAGGGACCTATAACTATGGCTACACCTTC. Its translation is CSVATGTYNYGYTF. V usage is TRBV29-1 and J usage is TRBJ1-2; 7 nucleotides agree with TRBD1. The CDR3 runs 14 residues. CDR1 is SQVTM and CDR2 is ANQGSEA in the germline V gene. V shed 4 bases and J 1 base; nucleotides not matched to a gene: 6. Combining the CDR3 with reference TRBV29-1 and TRBJ1-2 gives the whole variable domain SAVISQKPSRDICQRGTSLTIQCQVDSQVTMMFWYRQQPGQSLTLIATANQGSEATYESGFVIDKFPISRPNLTFSTLTVSNMSPEDSSIYLCSVATGTYNYGYTFGSGTRLTVV.

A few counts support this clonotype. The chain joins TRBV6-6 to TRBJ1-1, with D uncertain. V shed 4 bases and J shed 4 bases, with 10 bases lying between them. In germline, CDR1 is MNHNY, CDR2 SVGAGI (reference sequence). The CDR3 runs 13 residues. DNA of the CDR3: TGTGCCAGCAGTTGGGGAACCAGCACTGAAGCTTTCTTT. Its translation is CASSWGTSTEAFF.

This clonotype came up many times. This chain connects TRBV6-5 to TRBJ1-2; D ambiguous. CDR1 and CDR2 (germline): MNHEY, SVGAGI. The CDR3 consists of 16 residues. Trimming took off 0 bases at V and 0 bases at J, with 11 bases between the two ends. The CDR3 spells CASSYSKPDANYGYTF. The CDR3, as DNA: TGTGCCAGCAGTTACTCGAAGCCTGACGCTAACTATGGCTACACCTTC.

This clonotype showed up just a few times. Written as DNA, the CDR3 is TGTGCCAGCAAGGCGCAGGATAATCAGCCCCAGCATTTT. The encoded protein is CASKAQDNQPQHF. The rearrangement links TRBV16 to TRBJ1-5; D is unclear. V lost 7 bases and J lost 4, with 11 bases in between. This CDR3 contains 13 residues. In germline, CDR1 is KGHSY, CDR2 FQNENV.